These 11 T cell receptor beta chains originate from one sample sequenced in a study of blood T cell repertoires in COVID-19. Clones were sequenced by immunoSEQ multiplex PCR, and TCRdb holds only the in-frame ones, with some missing. Among roughly 100,000 clones listed, roughly 78% were seen once. Specimen: peripheral blood. These receptors were taken from an elderly woman with active or convalescent COVID-19.

The chain carries TRBV7-9 and TRBJ1-4; D unresolved. This CDR3 contains 14 residues. Germline V gene sequence: CDR1 SEHNR, CDR2 FQNEAQ (reference sequence). The ends were cut back, 5 bases at V and 4 bases at J, with 11 bases in the middle. The CDR3 sequence: CASSQSAVNEKLFF. As DNA, the CDR3 is TGTGCCAGCAGCCAATCGGCGGTTAATGAAAAACTGTTTTTT. The variable domain in full, with the rest retrieved from reference TRBV7-9 and TRBJ1-4, is DTGVSQNPRHKITKRGQNVTFRCDPISEHNRLYWYRQTLGQGPEFLTYFQNEAQLEKSRLLSDRFSAERPKGSFSTLEIQRTEQGDSAMYLCASSQSAVNEKLFFGSGTQLSVL.

The rearrangement joins TRBV2 to TRBJ2-1, with 10 bases that match TRBD2. V lost 0 bases to trimming and J lost 8 bases; unmatched junction nucleotides: 7. CDR3 length: 16 residues. Per the germline V gene, CDR1 is SNHLY and CDR2 is FYNNEI. CDR3 DNA sequence: TGTGCCAGCAGTGAAGCGAAACTAGCGGGATTGGATGAGCAGTTCTTC. It translates to CASSEAKLAGLDEQFF.

The chain recombines TRBV4-3 with TRBJ1-5, with TRBD1 as a possible D gene (6 bases). From germline, CDR1 is LGHNA and CDR2 YSLEER. CDR3 size: 14 residues. Trimming removed 1 base at V and 3 bases at J, with 7 bases between. The CDR3 reads CASSQGQANQPQHF. In DNA, the CDR3 is TGCGCCAGCAGCCAAGGACAGGCCAATCAGCCCCAGCATTTT.

This clone was observed once. The same CDR3 arises from other DNA sequences in this sample as well. This chain uses TRBV27 with TRBJ1-1; 7 bases align to TRBD1. Germline V lookup: CDR1 MNHEY, CDR2 SMNVEV (reference sequence). V shed 5 bases, J shed 1 base, and the junction held 7 bases outside the gene matches. The CDR3 runs 15 residues. CDR3: CASSPRTGGNTEAFF. The CDR3, as DNA: TGTGCCAGCAGTCCACGGACAGGAGGGAACACTGAAGCTTTCTTT.

The chain is built from TRBV6-6 and TRBJ2-7, with D tentatively TRBD1 (6 bases). The CDR3 extends over 14 amino acids. Trimming stripped 6 bases from V and 0 bases from J, with 12 bases between. Germline V gene sequence: CDR1 MNHNY, CDR2 SVGAGI (reference sequence). CDR3 in DNA: TGTGCCAGCAGAACGACAGGAAGCTCCTACGAGCAGTACTTC. As protein: CASRTTGSSYEQYF.

The chain uses TRBV27 and TRBJ2-3, with 11 bases lining up with TRBD2. Germline CDR1 reads MNHEY; CDR2 reads SMNVEV (reference sequence). The CDR3 spans 23 residues. V lost 5 bases, J lost 1 base, and 26 bases stayed unmatched. The CDR3 is CASSPIHGMTSGTVTRGTDTQYF. For the CDR3, the DNA is TGTGCCAGCAGTCCTATACATGGGATGACTAGCGGGACAGTCACCCGTGGCACAGATACGCAGTATTTT.

The V gene is TRBV2, the J gene TRBJ2-2, with D perhaps matching TRBD1 (5 bases). The germline gives CDR1 SNHLY, CDR2 FYNNEI. Deletions cut 6 bases from V and 5 bases from J, with 10 bases between. The CDR3 extends over 13 amino acids. The CDR3 nucleotides are TGTGCCAGCAGCAGACAGAAAACCGGGGAGCTGTTTTTT. Protein product: CASSRQKTGELFF.

V is TRBV29-1 and J is TRBJ2-7, with 12 bases that match TRBD1. The CDR3 extends over 14 amino acids. CDR1 SQVTM and CDR2 ANQGSEA come from the germline V gene. The J segment lost 3 bases and the V segment lost 6 bases, leaving 6 bases of the junction unmatched. CDR3 sequence reads: CSVVGTGGVYEQYF. CDR3 DNA sequence: TGCAGCGTCGTAGGGACAGGGGGCGTCTACGAGCAGTACTTC.

This clone showed up just once. One end of the junction is discordant with germline, which a read error may explain. The chain uses TRBV5-1 and TRBJ2-1; TRBD2 matches at 8 bases. CDR1 and CDR2 (germline): SGHRS, YFSETQ. This CDR3 is 15 amino acids long. CDR3 DNA sequence: TGTGCCAGCAGCTTGACGGGAGGGCCCTCCAATGAGCAGTTCTTC. Translation: CASSLTGGPSNEQFF.

The gene calls are TRBV27 and TRBJ1-6; no reliable D call. In germline, CDR1 is MNHEY, CDR2 SMNVEV (reference sequence). Trimming left V 1 base short and J 0 bases short, with 10 bases between. This CDR3 region has 17 residues. The CDR3 here is CASSLWAGGSYNSPLHF. CDR3 DNA: TGTGCCAGCAGTTTATGGGCAGGAGGCTCCTATAATTCACCCCTCCACTTT.

This clone was recorded only once. This rearrangement joins TRBV27 to TRBJ1-1, with D tentatively TRBD1 (5 bases). The CDR3 sequence is 14 residues long. V lost 1 base and J 6 bases, leaving 12 bases between the germline ends. The germline gives CDR1 MNHEY, CDR2 SMNVEV (reference sequence). In DNA form, the CDR3 reads TGTGCCAGCAGTTTATATCTTTGGGGCCCTGAAGCTTTCTTT. The encoded protein is CASSLYLWGPEAFF.